This T cell receptor (beta chain) was identified during a study of T cells in Graves' hyperthyroidism and ophthalmopathy. It was RNA transcripts that yielded the amplified TCR beta CDR3 regions. First-round RT-PCR with HTBI primers amplified the TCR CDR3 region. TCRdb independently ran MiXCR on the multiplex PCR reads; one entry per CDR3 protein. The table lists under 400,000 distinct CDR3 sequences, 15% to 20% of them singletons. The V gene lost 6 bases and the J gene lost 2 bases, with 10 bases spanning the gap. The CDR3 runs 13 residues. From germline, CDR1 is SNHLY and CDR2 FYNNEI. Remarks on this clonotype: Its matching antigen is unknown.

Study results and caveats: A model using 13 V-J features told ophthalmopathy apart from stable hyperthyroidism. Appearing also in blood were most of the thyroid clonotypes expanded above 0.001.

This TCR came from a woman in her thirties or forties with Graves' ophthalmopathy. Source material: blood. This chain links TRBV2 with TRBJ1-1; perhaps TRBD1 as D (6 bases). The CDR3 nucleotides are TGTGCCAGCAGGGACAGTCACAACACTGAAGCTTTCTTT. Translated, it gives CASRDSHNTEAFF.